Shown below are 25 T cell receptor beta chains from a single sample sequenced in a study of beta chain features in type 1 diabetes. As every portion of the isolated RNA was reverse transcribed, the sequencing read expressed TCRB transcripts. Libraries were prepared by immunoSEQ multiplex PCR; TCRdb keeps only in-frame clonotypes and omits some of them. Of hundreds of thousands of clones in the sample, roughly an eighth were seen once. The specimen sequenced was naive CD4+ T cells from blood. Every receptor here comes from a man aged 18-30 years in good health.

This clone was detected only a few times. The chain carries TRBV4-3 and TRBJ2-7; the match to TRBD2 covers 12 bases. The CDR3 length is 15 residues. From germline, CDR1 is LGHNA and CDR2 YSLEER. The V gene end was trimmed by 0 bases and the J gene end by 6 bases; junction bases not matched to a gene: 3. The CDR3 DNA is TGCGCCAGCAGCCAAGACGGACTAGCGGGGTCCGAGCAGTACTTC. Encoded protein: CASSQDGLAGSEQYF.

The chain employs TRBV5-1 and TRBJ1-1, with D perhaps TRBD1 (6 bases). The CDR3 is 14 residues long. The V and J ends lost 0 bases and 3 bases respectively, with 9 bases between them. Germline CDR1 and CDR2: SGHRS and YFSETQ. The CDR3 DNA sequence: TGCGCCAGCAGCTTGGCCGCAGGGGACACTGAAGCTTTCTTT. As protein: CASSLAAGDTEAFF.

The chain recombines TRBV14 with TRBJ2-3, with unresolved D. CDR1 SGHDN and CDR2 FVKESK come from the germline V gene. This CDR3 is built from 16 residues. V dropped 0 bases and J dropped 0 bases, with 10 bases sitting between them. CDR3 coding DNA: TGTGCCAGCAGCCAAGACTATCGCGGTAGCACAGATACGCAGTATTTT. Amino acid sequence: CASSQDYRGSTDTQYF.

The DNA for the CDR3 is TGTGCCAGCAGGGAATTGGAGAAGCCCTACAATGAGCAGTTCTTC. Its protein product is CASRELEKPYNEQFF. The V and J genes are TRBV27 and TRBJ2-1, with D uncertain. The germline V and J ends were trimmed by 6 bases and 2 bases, with 14 bases remaining between them. The CDR3 runs to 15 residues. Germline CDR1 is MNHEY and CDR2 is SMNVEV (reference sequence).

This clone has just a few counts. CDR3 in amino acids: CASSYDRKYEQYF. CDR3 coding DNA: TGTGCCAGCAGTTACGACAGGAAGTACGAGCAGTACTTC. This chain joins TRBV6-6 and TRBJ2-7, with a possible D match to TRBD1 (6 bases). Deletions cut 2 bases from V and 4 bases from J, with 9 bases between. The CDR3 contains 13 residues. Germline CDR1 reads MNHNY; CDR2 reads SVGAGI (reference sequence).

This clone was detected a few times. V and J are TRBV19 and TRBJ1-1; D remains ambiguous. Trimming stripped 8 bases from V and 0 bases from J, with 10 bases between. The CDR3 length is 13 residues. Germline CDR1 LNHDA, CDR2 SQIVND (reference sequence). The CDR3 nucleotides are TGTGCCAGTGGTTTTTGGCTGAACACTGAAGCTTTCTTT. It is translated as CASGFWLNTEAFF.

In this sample, this clone turned up a few times. The DNA is omitted, as the CDR3 cannot be located on it reliably, and the CDR3 follows TCRdb's listing. The chain employs TRBV4-3 and TRBJ2-1; TRBD1, the D gene given by the table, was not confirmed from the DNA. Both ends counted, the CDR3 spans 18 residues. Germline assignment: CDR1 LGHNA and CDR2 YSLEER. The CDR3 spells CASSQVRRRDRGLNEQFF.

The V and J genes are TRBV7-6 and TRBJ1-1; 12 positions match TRBD1. CDR3 size: 18 residues. V shed 5 bases, J shed 5 bases, and the junction held 15 bases outside the gene matches. Germline V gene data show CDR1 as SGHVS and CDR2 as FNYEAQ. In DNA form, the CDR3 reads TGTGCCAGCAGCCCCGGCGTGACGGGACAGGGGGCCCGTACTGAAGCTTTCTTT. Translating gives CASSPGVTGQGARTEAFF.

The gene calls are TRBV7-2 and TRBJ2-7; 7 bases align to TRBD2. Losses at the gene ends were 6 bases for V and 1 base for J; bases not matched to a gene: 12. CDR1 SGHTA and CDR2 FQGNSA come from the germline V gene. The CDR3 loop spans 16 amino acids. In DNA, the CDR3 is TGTGCCAGCAGACAATTCGGTAACGGGGGGTCCTACGAGCAGTACTTC. It specifies CASRQFGNGGSYEQYF.

The genes are TRBV30 and TRBJ2-3; 9 bases agree with TRBD2. The germline V gene encodes CDR1 GTSNPN and CDR2 SVGIG (reference sequence). V trimming: 1 base; J trimming: 4 bases; junction bases outside the gene matches: 0. CDR3 length: 13 residues. CDR3 nucleotides: TGTGCCTGGAGTGGACTAGCGGCAGATACGCAGTATTTT. Protein sequence: CAWSGLAADTQYF.

The chain recombines TRBV5-1 with TRBJ2-1; 8 bases line up with TRBD1. CDR1 is SGHRS and CDR2 is YFSETQ in the germline V gene. The trim removed 4 bases at V and 7 bases at J, leaving 16 bases unmatched. The CDR3 consists of 17 residues. CDR3 DNA: TGCGCCAGCAGCCCTGGGACAGGAATTGTACGGGGTAATGAGCAGTTCTTC. Amino acid sequence: CASSPGTGIVRGNEQFF.

This clone was seen only a few times. The chain employs TRBV5-4 and TRBJ1-2; TRBD1 matches 7 bases. V was clipped by 2 bases and J by 3 bases; unmatched bases: 1. The CDR3 is 13 residues long. Germline CDR1 SGHNT, CDR2 YYREEE (reference sequence). The CDR3 loop is CASSLDRDYGYTF. DNA for the CDR3: TGTGCCAGCAGCTTAGACAGGGACTATGGCTACACCTTC.

This clone has a handful of counts. The chain employs TRBV25-1 and TRBJ2-1; a possible D gene is TRBD1 (7 bases). The V end was cut by 5 bases, the J end by 2 bases, with 16 bases between. Germline V gives CDR1 MGHDK, CDR2 SYGVNS. The length of the CDR3 is 16 residues. The CDR3 region is CASSLPGDSAYNEQFF. The DNA for the CDR3 is TGTGCCAGCAGTCTACCGGGGGACAGTGCCTACAATGAGCAGTTCTTC.

This clone was detected only a few times. The rearrangement links TRBV29-1 to TRBJ2-5; 13 bases are shared with TRBD2. Germline loops: CDR1 SQVTM, CDR2 ANQGSEA. CDR3 length: 17 amino acids. Losses at the gene ends were 2 bases for V and 3 bases for J; bases not matched to a gene: 9. DNA of the CDR3: TGCAGCGTTGAAACGAGACGGACTAGCGGGAGTAAAGAGACCCAGTACTTC. Translating it yields CSVETRRTSGSKETQYF.

The table lists this clone with a few counts. This rearrangement joins TRBV5-1 to TRBJ2-7, with D possibly TRBD2 on 5 matching bases. The germline gives CDR1 SGHRS, CDR2 YFSETQ. V dropped 3 bases and J dropped 3 bases, with 16 bases sitting between them. CDR3 length: 15 residues. CDR3 nucleotide sequence: TGCGCCAGCAGCTGGTCCCCGAGCGGAAACTACGAGCAGTACTTC. This gives the protein CASSWSPSGNYEQYF.

The rearrangement joins TRBV29-1 to TRBJ2-7, with D uncertain. The germline CDR1 and CDR2 sequences are SQVTM and ANQGSEA. The V and J ends lost 7 bases and 0 bases respectively, with 16 bases between them. This CDR3 contains 14 residues. CDR3 sequence: CSAEMRYPSYEQYF. The CDR3 DNA sequence: TGCAGCGCCGAGATGAGGTACCCCTCCTACGAGCAGTACTTC.

This clone was recorded a few times. The chain joins TRBV5-4 to TRBJ2-2; weak D call: TRBD1 (6 bases). The CDR3 is made up of 13 amino acids. Trimming cost V 4 bases and J 7 bases, with 11 bases left between them. CDR1 is SGHNT, CDR2 YYREEE, per germline (reference sequence). The CDR3, as DNA: TGTGCCAGCAGCCGAACAGGGATCGGGGAGCTGTTTTTT. Translating gives CASSRTGIGELFF.

This clone was seen once. V gene TRBV5-4 combines with J gene TRBJ2-5; a possible D gene is TRBD2 (5 bases). Germline V lookup: CDR1 SGHNT, CDR2 YYREEE (reference sequence). V gave up 0 bases and J gave up 3 bases, with 12 bases separating them. The CDR3 runs 15 residues. The CDR3 loop reads CASSLGRAVEETQYF. As DNA, the CDR3 is TGTGCCAGCAGCTTGGGGCGGGCAGTGGAAGAGACCCAGTACTTC.

In its sample, this clone was seen a few times. This chain joins TRBV18 and TRBJ2-7, with a possible D match to TRBD2 (6 bases). Looked up from germline, CDR1 is KGHSH and CDR2 is LQKENI. V lost 6 bases and J 4 bases, leaving 13 bases between the germline ends. There are 13 residues in the CDR3. The CDR3, as DNA: TGTGCCAGCTCGGGCGACCGGGGGTACGAGCAGTACTTC. This sequence encodes CASSGDRGYEQYF.

V is TRBV5-1 and J is TRBJ2-6; a weak D match, TRBD1 (6 bases). This CDR3 spans 20 amino acids. Trimming removed 0 bases at V and 1 base at J, with 20 bases between. Germline values: CDR1 SGHRS, CDR2 YFSETQ. The CDR3 DNA reads as TGCGCCAGCAGCTTGGTAATGGTGGGGACACTGCTTTCTGGGGCCAACGTCCTGACTTTC. It encodes CASSLVMVGTLLSGANVLTF.

The V call is TRBV7-7, the J call TRBJ2-2; 8 bases match TRBD1. The CDR3 totals 15 residues. The germline V gene has CDR1 SSHAT and CDR2 FNYEAQ (reference sequence). The ends lost 5 bases at V and 6 bases at J; junction bases unmatched: 8. The chain's CDR3 is CASSPGQGLAGELFF. CDR3 coding DNA: TGTGCCAGCAGCCCAGGACAGGGCTTGGCCGGGGAGCTGTTTTTT.

This clone was seen a few times. The chain uses TRBV28 and TRBJ2-5; 7 positions match TRBD1. The V gene end was trimmed by 10 bases and the J gene end by 5 bases; junction bases not matched to a gene: 13. The V gene's germline CDR1 is MDHEN and CDR2 SYDVKM. The CDR3 extends over 14 amino acids. DNA for the CDR3: TGTGCCACCTCATCTCTTACAGGGGCGGAGACCCAGTACTTC. Its translation: CATSSLTGAETQYF.

This clone was counted between two and nine times. This rearrangement joins TRBV6-5 to TRBJ2-7, with 8 bases matching TRBD1. Unmatched junction bases numbered 7, after V lost 0 bases and J lost 3 bases. Germline V gives CDR1 MNHEY, CDR2 SVGAGI. CDR3 size: 16 residues. The CDR3 protein is CASSYSVAGGRYEQYF. The CDR3 DNA follows: TGTGCCAGCAGTTACTCGGTTGCAGGGGGCCGCTACGAGCAGTACTTC.

The chain recombines TRBV6-6 with TRBJ2-3; D is possibly TRBD1 (5 bases). V was trimmed by 4 bases and J by 0 bases, leaving 8 bases between them. Germline V lookup: CDR1 MNHNY, CDR2 SVGAGI (reference sequence). The CDR3 totals 14 residues. In DNA form, the CDR3 reads TGTGCCAGCAGTTTTCAGGGCAGCACAGATACGCAGTATTTT. It is translated as CASSFQGSTDTQYF.

The rearrangement links TRBV7-9 to TRBJ2-7; D call uncertain. The CDR3 spans 14 residues. CDR1 SEHNR and CDR2 FQNEAQ come from the germline V gene (reference sequence). The germline V and J ends were trimmed by 1 base and 6 bases, with 13 bases remaining between them. CDR3 coding DNA: TGTGCCAGCAGCTTAGGTCTCCTCTACTCCGAGCAGTACTTC. Its protein is CASSLGLLYSEQYF.